This T cell receptor beta chain appears in the sequencing data of a study of Graves' ophthalmopathy and Graves' hyperthyroidism (dated by TCRdb to 2016 to 2019). With respect to the entire study: Stable hyperthyroidism was defined as no progression to ophthalmopathy within 18 months of follow-up. The study used signatures of the TCR beta repertoire to tell Graves' ophthalmopathy apart from Graves' hyperthyroidism and to predict which patients would progress to ophthalmopathy. In about six hyperthyroidism patients, the T-cell repertoires found in thyroid tissue were compared with those found in blood. In total, 135 blood samples were TCR-sequenced: roughly 45 ophthalmopathy, some 75 hyperthyroidism and some 17 hyperthyroidism-to-ophthalmopathy patients. The independent validation cohort included roughly 19 hyperthyroidism patients plus 17 patients who later progressed from hyperthyroidism to ophthalmopathy. To explore V-J signatures that distinguish ophthalmopathy from hyperthyroidism, a discovery set of around 100 patients was enrolled, made up of around 40 with ophthalmopathy and around 60 with stable hyperthyroidism. Once sampling was done, hyperthyroidism patients were given methimazole at a starting dose of 30 mg daily, while ophthalmopathy patients were given high-dose intravenous methylprednisolone.

Broad study findings and their caveats: No statistical method was used to predetermine the sample size, and group allocation was not hidden from the investigators. In validation, the model predicted ophthalmopathy progression with about 71% sensitivity and less than 80% specificity; more than ten predicted patients were CT-confirmed with GO in a median of about 6.1 months. Among expanded thyroid clonotypes with frequency above 0.001, most also showed up in blood, which suggests that blood repertoires may reflect the thyroid immune response. Ophthalmopathy was separated from stable hyperthyroidism by the 13-signature model with more than 85% sensitivity and less than 82% specificity in cross-validation and with 80%/75% in the test set.

For repertoire sequencing, TCR beta CDR3 regions were amplified from RNA transcripts. The first round was an RT-PCR using HTBI primers with the Qiagen OneStep RT-PCR kit, and this first round was followed by a second-round multiplex PCR, then size selection and purification. Sequencing of the libraries was carried out on an Illumina HiSeq2000 in paired-end mode with 100 bp reads. The original pipeline was this. SOAPnuke was used to process the reads, removing any read that contained adapters or uncalled bases, had a mean Phred below 15, or lacked an exact match to the constant primer or identifier. COPE v1.2.5 was used to merge high-quality paired reads. Each unique nucleotide sequence was defined as a clonotype, and clonotypes were aligned to IMGT TRB V, D and J references with MiTCR v1.1. The analysis was limited to V-J combinations with a frequency above 0.0001, which together covered 99.2% of repertoires. For each V-J combination, a TCR clonal expansion and chaos score was defined as F50 clonal expansion divided by the chaos observed in the TCRdist matrix. Features were reduced by Welch's t-statistics and random forest to around 13 V-J combinations, which fed a naive Bayes classifier. The Morisita-Horn index was used to measure how similar the thyroid and blood repertoires were. TCRdb reran the public reads through fastp at Q25 and MiXCR, keeping productive beta chains. Under each unique CDR3 protein, matching rows form one entry showing the most common genes and DNA. The V and J calls were determined by TCRdb, not by the authors. A total of roughly 1.1 million distinct CDR3 sequences appear in this sample, less than 45% of them only once. The biggest ten clones account for around 10% of the sample.

For CDR1 and CDR2, the germline V gene lists SGHTA and FQGNSA. Trimming takes 4 bases from V and 3 bases from J, and the germline ends sit 6 bases apart. The CDR3 spans 13 residues, from the cysteine through the phenylalanine. The DNA shown is the 39-base CDR3, in frame from base 1. Patients with hyperthyroidism were aged 18 to 65 years, had been newly diagnosed, and had a disease duration of less than 2 months. Anyone with other autoimmune diseases, uncontrolled infections, pregnancy or lactation was excluded from the study. Clinical symptoms, serum thyroxine, TRAb, thyroid ultrasound and orbital computed tomography were used for diagnosis. Trizol reagent was used to extract the total RNA, and its quality was then checked on an Agilent 2100 Bioanalyzer. This clonotype was counted at least ten times. This clone's antigen is unknown. Nothing much larger sits one base from this clone, and base qualities are not available.

The TCR sequence derives from an adult man with Graves' hyperthyroidism. Sample: peripheral blood or thyroid tissue (not recorded which). The rearranged segments are TRBV7-2 and TRBJ2-2; the D gene assignment is ambiguous. Here is the DNA: TGTGCCAGCAGCTATCGTTACACCGGGGAGCTGTTTTTT. Translated, it gives CASSYRYTGELFF.